This T cell receptor beta chain was observed in a study of cytomegalovirus exposure and HLA in healthy donors. The CDR3 sequence is 16 residues long. V was shortened by 4 bases and J by 1 base, with 11 bases between the two germline ends. Germline V gene lookup returns CDR1 KGHSH and CDR2 LQKENI. Both 60 Vbeta primers and 13 Jbeta primers went into the PCR. Sequenced by immunoSEQ multiplex PCR; TCRdb stores in-frame clones only, minus some. The table has approximately 120,000 clones, less than 90% seen once. This chain links TRBV18 with TRBJ1-6; tentative D call: TRBD1 (5 bases). The sequence was collected from a man between 18 and 29 years old in good health and CMV-seropositive. The sample consisted of PBMCs. The CDR3 nucleotides read TGTGCCAGCTCACGATCGACAGCGTCCTATAATTCACCCCTCCACTTT. Its protein is CASSRSTASYNSPLHF.